This T cell receptor (beta chain) emerged from a study of shared clonotypes between healthy human individuals. Naive CD8 populations comprised CD45RO-negative cells positively selected for CCR7, excluding terminally differentiated effector memory CD45RA+ cells. Free of recent acute infections or vaccinations, the donors were healthy HIV-negative adults. CDR1 is SGHVS, CDR2 FNYEAQ, per germline. The V gene end was trimmed by 1 base and the J gene end by 3 bases; junction bases not matched to a gene: 1. This CDR3 has 15 amino acids. The method was immunoSEQ multiplex PCR; TCRdb's version includes in-frame clones alone and lacks a portion of them. The sample lists over 2 million clones, about 94% seen once, with 0.9% to 1.3% in the top ten. A word on this clone: Its antigen is not identified.

Overall study results and limits: At large depth, rarefaction still showed sorted-subset sequencing to be incomplete.

The gene calls are TRBV7-6 and TRBJ2-5; the match to TRBD2 covers 11 bases. The source of this sequence is a man aged 18 to 29 in good health. Specimen: naive CD8+ T cells sorted from blood. Here the CDR3 DNA reads TGTGCCAGCAGCTTAGAACTAGCGGGGGAAGAGACCCAGTACTTC. Translating it yields CASSLELAGEETQYF.